A single sample gave rise to the 20 T cell receptor beta chains below, sequenced in a study of cytomegalovirus exposure and HLA in healthy donors. PCR employed 60 Vbeta and 13 Jbeta primers. Produced via immunoSEQ multiplex PCR; TCRdb's table is partial and in-frame only. In all, the sample yields 150,000 to 200,000 clones. The sequenced sample was PBMCs. The receptors derive from a man aged 25-40 years in good health and CMV-seronegative.

The chain joins TRBV5-1 to TRBJ2-7; 10 bases are shared with TRBD2. Trimming took 5 bases from V and 5 from J; bases not matched to a gene: 16. CDR3 length: 17 amino acids. Germline loops: CDR1 SGHRS, CDR2 YFSETQ. DNA for the CDR3: TGCGCCAGCAGAGAAAATAGCGGGAGGTCTTCTTTTCACGAGCAGTACTTC. Residues: CASRENSGRSSFHEQYF.

The V and J genes are TRBV5-4 and TRBJ2-5, with 10 bases fitting TRBD2. CDR1 is SGHNT and CDR2 is YYREEE in the germline V gene (reference sequence). The CDR3 runs to 14 residues. V lost 2 bases and J lost 3; bases outside the gene matches: 1. The DNA of the CDR3 is TGTGCCAGCAGCTTCCTAGCGGGAGAAGAGACCCAGTACTTC. It codes for CASSFLAGEETQYF.

This sequence joins TRBV9 and TRBJ2-3, with D unresolved. In germline, CDR1 is SGDLS, CDR2 YYNGEE. The CDR3 consists of 13 residues. The V end lost 3 bases, the J end lost 2 bases, and 7 bases lay between the germline ends. CDR3 sequence (DNA): TGTGCCAGCAGCGCCAGTTCCACAGATACGCAGTATTTT. It yields the protein CASSASSTDTQYF.

V is TRBV11-3 and J is TRBJ2-6; tentatively, D is TRBD2 (5 bases). CDR3 size: 18 residues. V was clipped by 0 bases and J by 0 bases, with 12 bases between them. Germline V gene sequence: CDR1 SGHNT, CDR2 YENEEA. In DNA form, the CDR3 reads TGTGCCAGCAGCTTAGATACGGGATCTACCTCTGGGGCCAACGTCCTGACTTTC. Translation gives CASSLDTGSTSGANVLTF.

The V and J genes are TRBV28 and TRBJ1-2; possibly TRBD1 for D (6 bases). The CDR3 consists of 14 residues. The germline V and J ends were trimmed by 1 base and 4 bases, with 10 bases remaining between them. CDR1 and CDR2 from the germline V gene are MDHEN and SYDVKM. CDR3 residues: CASSLSGDSYGYTF. CDR3 coding DNA: TGTGCCAGCAGTTTATCAGGGGATTCCTATGGCTACACCTTC.

A remark on this clone: This same CDR3 is encoded by further DNA sequences in the sample. The chain has TRBV7-2 and TRBJ1-1, with D possibly matching TRBD1 (6 bases). CDR1 is SGHTA and CDR2 is FQGNSA in the germline V gene. The CDR3 is 14 amino acids. The V gene lost 5 bases and the J gene lost 4 bases, with 14 bases spanning the gap. CDR3 residues: CASSRTGRGTEAFF. CDR3 nucleotide sequence: TGTGCCAGCAGCCGCACAGGGAGGGGCACTGAAGCTTTCTTT. The complete variable domain, with remaining parts taken from reference TRBV7-2 and TRBJ1-1, reads GAGVSQSPSNKVTEKGKDVELRCDPISGHTALYWYRQSLGQGLEFLIYFQGNSAPDKSGLPSDRFSAERTGGSVSTLTIQRTQQEDSAVYLCASSRTGRGTEAFFGQGTRLTVV.

This sequence joins TRBV5-1 and TRBJ1-1; D not certain. Germline V lookup: CDR1 SGHRS, CDR2 YFSETQ. V was pared by 1 base and J by 1 base, with 8 bases between. The CDR3 covers 14 residues. CDR3 in DNA: TGCGCCAGCAGCTTGACAGCCTGGAACACTGAAGCTTTCTTT. It yields the protein CASSLTAWNTEAFF.

This chain connects TRBV6-1 to TRBJ2-3, with D uncertain. V was pared by 10 bases and J by 1 base, with 15 bases between. The CDR3 has 14 residues. Germline CDR1 MNHNS, CDR2 SASEGT. The CDR3 is CATQHPHRTDTQYF. The CDR3 DNA follows: TGTGCCACCCAACACCCCCACCGCACAGATACGCAGTATTTT.

The chain carries TRBV30 and TRBJ1-1; D ambiguous. The CDR3 is 12 amino acids. CDR1 is GTSNPN and CDR2 is SVGIG in the germline V gene (reference sequence). The V gene lost 0 bases and the J gene lost 7 bases, with 9 bases spanning the gap. CDR3 in amino acids: CAWSVMRVEAFF. CDR3 DNA sequence: TGTGCCTGGAGTGTAATGAGAGTTGAAGCTTTCTTT.

The chain links TRBV6-5 to TRBJ1-1, with 9 bases fitting TRBD1. The V segment lost 1 base and the J segment 7 bases; nucleotides outside the gene matches: 4. This CDR3 region has 14 residues. Germline V gene data show CDR1 as MNHEY and CDR2 as SVGAGI. CDR3 residues: CASSYWDRVNEAFF. The CDR3 DNA is TGTGCCAGCAGTTACTGGGACAGGGTGAATGAAGCTTTCTTT.

The chain links TRBV18 to TRBJ1-3, with 8 bases that match TRBD1. The CDR3 totals 17 residues. The ends lost 3 bases at V and 3 bases at J; junction bases unmatched: 10. CDR1 KGHSH and CDR2 LQKENI come from the germline V gene. This chain's CDR3 is CASSPGHGQGGGNTIYF. CDR3 in DNA: TGTGCCAGCTCACCTGGACACGGACAGGGAGGTGGAAACACCATATATTTT. Full variable domain (rest looked up from reference TRBV18 and TRBJ1-3): NAGVMQNPRHLVRRRGQEARLRCSPMKGHSHVYWYRQLPEEGLKFMVYLQKENIIDESGMPKERFSAEFPKEGPSILRIQQVVRGDSAAYFCASSPGHGQGGGNTIYFGEGSWLTVV.

The chain couples TRBV27 to TRBJ1-3; 7 bases are shared with TRBD1. Unmatched junction bases numbered 8, after V lost 5 bases and J lost 1 base. This CDR3 contains 16 residues. Germline CDR1 and CDR2: MNHEY and SMNVEV (reference sequence). The CDR3 is CASSPDRAPSGNTIYF. The CDR3 region has the DNA TGTGCCAGCAGTCCCGACAGGGCCCCATCTGGAAACACCATATATTTT.

The chain recombines TRBV9 with TRBJ2-2; 16 positions agree with TRBD2. Unmatched junction bases numbered 2, after V lost 3 bases and J lost 6 bases. The CDR3 has 16 amino acids. The germline gives CDR1 SGDLS, CDR2 YYNGEE. CDR3 DNA sequence: TGTGCCAGCAGCGCGGGACTAGCGGGAGGGCCCGGGGAGCTGTTTTTT. Translation gives CASSAGLAGGPGELFF.

The genes are TRBV9 and TRBJ2-7; 10 nucleotides agree with TRBD2. The CDR3 is made up of 17 amino acids. The J segment lost 1 base and the V segment lost 4 bases, leaving 11 bases of the junction unmatched. Per the germline V gene, CDR1 is SGDLS and CDR2 is YYNGEE. CDR3 residues: CASSRRGLAGDSYEQYF. The CDR3 DNA reads as TGTGCCAGCAGCCGTAGAGGCCTAGCGGGAGATTCCTACGAGCAGTACTTC. Drawing the rest from reference TRBV9 and TRBJ2-7, the complete variable domain is DSGVTQTPKHLITATGQRVTLRCSPRSGDLSVYWYQQSLDQGLQFLIQYYNGEERAKGNILERFSAQQFPDLHSELNLSSLELGDSALYFCASSRRGLAGDSYEQYFGPGTRLTVT.

The chain combines TRBV4-2 with TRBJ2-7, with D tentatively TRBD2 (6 bases). V dropped 3 bases and J dropped 7 bases, with 22 bases sitting between them. The CDR3 runs 16 residues. Per the germline V gene, CDR1 is LGHNA and CDR2 is YNFKEQ. The CDR3 DNA sequence: TGTGCCAGCAGCCACGGACGTACCGGGACTCACAGGGAGCAGTACTTC. It translates to CASSHGRTGTHREQYF.

J is TRBJ1-6 and V is TRBV10-2; D perhaps matches TRBD1 (5 bases). Germline assignment: CDR1 WSHSY and CDR2 SAAADI. V lost 0 bases, J lost 13 bases, and 13 bases lay in between. There are 14 residues in the CDR3. Here the CDR3 reads CASSESLAGLPLHF. For the CDR3, the DNA is TGCGCCAGCAGTGAGTCATTGGCGGGGCTGCCCCTCCACTTT.

V usage is TRBV6-5 and J usage is TRBJ2-7; 13 bases fit TRBD2. Germline V gives CDR1 MNHEY, CDR2 SVGAGI. V was clipped by 6 bases and J by 2 bases; unmatched bases: 4. The CDR3 has 15 amino acids. The CDR3: CASRSGLAGAYEQYF. DNA of the CDR3: TGTGCCAGCAGGTCCGGACTAGCGGGGGCCTACGAGCAGTACTTC.

V and J are TRBV6-5 and TRBJ1-2; 8 bases map to TRBD1. After removal of 7 bases from V and 5 bases from J, the junction contained 12 bases not matched to a gene. In germline, CDR1 is MNHEY, CDR2 SVGAGI. The CDR3 runs 15 residues. The CDR3 coding sequence is TGTGCCAGCACCACACGACCAGGGGGCAGGTATGGCTACACCTTC. Translation: CASTTRPGGRYGYTF.

This chain connects TRBV4-3 to TRBJ1-2, with 9 positions matching TRBD1. Germline V gives CDR1 LGHNA, CDR2 YSLEER. The CDR3 covers 14 residues. Trimming at V came to 4 bases and at J to 2 bases, leaving 2 bases not matched to a gene. The CDR3 here is CASSLTGGNYGYTF. The CDR3 DNA reads TGCGCCAGCAGCCTAACAGGGGGCAACTATGGCTACACCTTC.

The gene calls are TRBV7-2 and TRBJ2-2, with 7 bases fitting TRBD1. The J segment lost 4 bases and the V segment lost 5 bases, leaving 4 bases of the junction unmatched. The CDR3 is 14 amino acids. Germline CDR1 reads SGHTA; CDR2 reads FQGNSA. For the CDR3, the DNA is TGTGCCAGCAGCAGGGGGCAGGGCACCGGGGAGCTGTTTTTT. Residues: CASSRGQGTGELFF.